The 24 T cell receptor beta chains below come from one sample, sequenced in a study of CD8 T cells in ankylosing spondylitis. From the 5' RACE reads, TCRdb called clonotypes with MiXCR, one entry per CDR3 protein. This sample has some 150,000 distinct CDR3 sequences, with about an eighth found just once. The specimen was blood, either unsorted or a sorted T cell fraction (not recorded which). The receptors derive from a female donor with ankylosing spondylitis or in good health (not recorded which).

The table lists this clonotype with many counts. CDR3 in amino acids: CASSPLGLTSEQFF. In nucleotides, the CDR3 is TGCGCCAGCAGCCCCTTGGGACTAACGAGTGAGCAGTTCTTC. The chain carries TRBV4-1 and TRBJ2-1; 7 bases map to TRBD2. The CDR3 covers 14 residues. The germline V gene has CDR1 MGHRA and CDR2 YSYEKL. V was pared by 4 bases and J by 9 bases, with 9 bases of the junction left unmatched.

This clonotype was detected once. V is TRBV12-3 or TRBV12-4 and J is TRBJ2-6, with 7 bases fitting TRBD1. With 7 bases clipped from V and 2 bases from J, the junction kept 5 bases outside the gene matches. CDR3 size: 15 residues. The CDR3 region is CASTATGAGANVLTF. CDR3 nucleotide sequence: TGTGCCAGCACCGCCACAGGGGCTGGGGCCAACGTCCTGACTTTC.

The V and J genes are TRBV29-1 and TRBJ1-1; D remains ambiguous. Germline loops: CDR1 SQVTM, CDR2 ANQGSEA. This CDR3 is built from 10 residues. Trimming removed 8 bases from V and 2 bases from J, with 6 bases in between. CDR3 DNA: TGCAGCTCCGCCAACACTGAAGCTTTCTTT. This encodes CSSANTEAFF. The variable domain in full, completed from reference TRBV29-1 and TRBJ1-1, reads SAVISQKPSRDICQRGTSLTIQCQVDSQVTMMFWYRQQPGQSLTLIATANQGSEATYESGFVIDKFPISRPNLTFSTLTVSNMSPEDSSIYLCSSANTEAFFGQGTRLTVV.

Only a few counts were recorded for this clonotype. Being one base from a much bigger clone, this may be a read error. This rearrangement joins TRBV6-6 to TRBJ1-2; tentatively, D is TRBD1 (5 bases). CDR3 length: 11 residues. CDR1 is MNHNY and CDR2 is SVGAGI in the germline V gene (reference sequence). CDR3 region: CASSRGDGDTF. DNA of the CDR3: TGTGCCAGCAGTAGAGGGGATGGCGACACCTTC.

This clonotype was seen only a few times. J is TRBJ1-6 and V is TRBV28; D is ambiguous. The CDR3 covers 14 residues. The germline V gene has CDR1 MDHEN and CDR2 SYDVKM. Trimming shortened V by 8 bases and J by 1 base, and 9 bases separated the two germline ends. CDR3 nucleotides: TGTGCCAGCGATGGAAGTTCCTATAATTCACCCCTCCACTTT. Amino acid sequence: CASDGSSYNSPLHF.

This clonotype was seen repeatedly, ten times or more. The V call is TRBV5-1, the J call TRBJ2-6; maybe TRBD2 (5 bases). With 4 bases removed from V and 2 bases from J, the gap between germline ends came to 10 bases. The germline V gene encodes CDR1 SGHRS and CDR2 YFSETQ. This CDR3 comprises 15 residues. CDR3 bases: TGCGCCAGCAGCCCGGGAAGGACTGGGGCCAACGTCCTGACTTTC. Its protein is CASSPGRTGANVLTF.

The chain employs TRBV4-2 and TRBJ1-2, with 8 bases lining up with TRBD1. Trimming cost V 1 base and J 2 bases; bases outside gene matches: 3. Germline CDR1 reads LGHNA; CDR2 reads YNFKEQ. This CDR3 has 15 amino acids. The CDR3 DNA follows: TGTGCCAGCAGCCAAGGGACAGGGAACAACTATGGCTACACCTTC. It specifies CASSQGTGNNYGYTF.

This clonotype was recorded many times. A much larger clonotype is one base distant, so this may be a read error. This chain links TRBV5-1 with TRBJ1-1, with a tentative D call TRBD1 (5 bases). With 2 bases removed from V and 1 base from J, the gap between germline ends came to 6 bases. This CDR3 has 13 residues. CDR1 is SGHRS and CDR2 is YFSETQ in the germline V gene. The DNA for the CDR3 is TGCGCCAGCAGCTTCGACAGGAACACTGAAGCTTTCTTT. This translates into CASSFDRNTEAFF.

The V gene is TRBV28, the J gene TRBJ1-5; tentative D call: TRBD1 (5 bases). V dropped 6 bases and J dropped 2 bases, with 17 bases sitting between them. CDR1 and CDR2 (germline): MDHEN, SYDVKM. The CDR3 is 16 residues long. The CDR3 loop is CASSLAGPRGNQPQHF. DNA for the CDR3: TGTGCCAGCAGCCTAGCGGGGCCCAGGGGCAATCAGCCCCAGCATTTT.

This clonotype was seen ten or more times. This chain connects TRBV18 to TRBJ2-2; 9 bases agree with TRBD1. The CDR3 length is 14 residues. Per germline, CDR1 KGHSH and CDR2 LQKENI. J lost 3 bases, V lost 6 bases, and 2 bases had no gene match. DNA for the CDR3: TGTGCCAGCTCCTGGGACAGGGACACCGGGGAGCTGTTTTTT. It translates to CASSWDRDTGELFF.

Concerning this clonotype itself: A read error is possible here, since a much larger clone lies one base away. The genes are TRBV11-3 and TRBJ2-7, with a weak D call TRBD2 (6 bases). This CDR3 contains 14 residues. Germline CDR1 reads SGHNT; CDR2 reads YENEEA. The DNA for the CDR3 is TGTGCCAGCAGCTTTCTAGCGAGCTCCTACGAGCAGCACTTC. As protein: CASSFLASSYEQHF.

The gene calls are TRBV10-3 and TRBJ2-1, with D perhaps matching TRBD1 (6 bases). The CDR3 consists of 15 residues. The germline CDR1 and CDR2 sequences are ENHRY and SYGVKD. V gave up 4 bases and J gave up 1 base, with 11 bases separating them. The CDR3 loop reads CAISVQGFSYNEQFF. DNA for the CDR3: TGTGCCATCAGTGTGCAGGGGTTTTCCTACAATGAGCAGTTCTTC.

This clonotype was detected many times. The chain links TRBV7-9 to TRBJ1-1, with 7 bases identical to TRBD1. The CDR3 is made up of 13 amino acids. V lost 7 bases and J lost 0; bases outside the gene matches: 2. Germline values: CDR1 SEHNR, CDR2 FQNEAQ (reference sequence). CDR3 in DNA: TGTGCCAGCACCCAGGGGGTGAACACTGAAGCTTTCTTT. Its protein is CASTQGVNTEAFF. The entire variable domain, with the rest obtained from reference TRBV7-9 and TRBJ1-1, is as follows: DTGVSQNPRHKITKRGQNVTFRCDPISEHNRLYWYRQTLGQGPEFLTYFQNEAQLEKSRLLSDRFSAERPKGSFSTLEIQRTEQGDSAMYLCASTQGVNTEAFFGQGTRLTVV.

J is TRBJ1-2 and V is TRBV7-8; weak D call: TRBD1 (5 bases). From germline, CDR1 is SGHVS and CDR2 FQNEAQ. V was trimmed by 0 bases and J by 6 bases, leaving 11 bases between them. The CDR3 extends over 14 amino acids. In DNA form, the CDR3 reads TGTGCCAGCAGCTTAGCCCAAGGGACGGATGGCTACACCTTC. It encodes CASSLAQGTDGYTF. Supplemented by reference TRBV7-8 and TRBJ1-2, the full variable domain reads GAGVSQSPRYKVAKRGQDVALRCDPISGHVSLFWYQQALGQGPEFLTYFQNEAQLDKSGLPSDRFFAERPEGSVSTLKIQRTQQEDSAVYLCASSLAQGTDGYTFGSGTRLTVV.

In its sample, this clonotype was seen many times. The chain uses TRBV19 and TRBJ2-3; TRBD1 is a possible D gene (5 bases). The V end was cut by 5 bases, the J end by 0 bases, with 12 bases between. The CDR3 sequence is 15 residues long. CDR1 is LNHDA, CDR2 SQIVND, per germline (reference sequence). Here the CDR3 DNA reads TGTGCCAGTAGTGAGGACAAGACTAGCACAGATACGCAGTATTTT. Amino acids: CASSEDKTSTDTQYF.

This clonotype was counted ten times or more. The rearrangement links TRBV6-1 to TRBJ2-1; TRBD2 might be the D (6 bases). The CDR3 contains 16 residues. V was trimmed by 7 bases and J by 7 bases, leaving 23 bases between them. The V gene's germline CDR1 is MNHNS and CDR2 SASEGT. This chain's CDR3 is CASTLTRRGPVNEQFF. For the CDR3, the DNA is TGTGCCAGCACCTTGACTAGGAGGGGACCAGTTAATGAGCAGTTCTTC.

This rearrangement joins TRBV12-3 or TRBV12-4 to TRBJ2-1; TRBD2 matches 7 bases. CDR3 size: 12 residues. The V gene end was trimmed by 7 bases and the J gene end by 8 bases; junction bases not matched to a gene: 5. The CDR3 loop is CASTHGGDEQFF. CDR3 sequence (DNA): TGTGCCAGCACCCATGGGGGGGATGAGCAGTTCTTC.

There are many counts of this clonotype. The chain is built from TRBV7-8 and TRBJ2-5; 10 bases are shared with TRBD2. The CDR3 contains 15 residues. Germline V CDR1 and CDR2: SGHVS, FQNEAQ. Germline trimming cut 1 base from V and 4 bases from J; bases unmatched to any gene: 3. The CDR3 sequence: CASSLGTSGTETQYF. The CDR3 region has the DNA TGTGCCAGCAGCTTAGGAACTAGCGGGACAGAGACCCAGTACTTC.

This clonotype was picked up many times. The chain combines TRBV12-3 or TRBV12-4 with TRBJ2-7, with 7 bases that match TRBD1. V gave up 5 bases and J gave up 6 bases; unmatched junction bases: 7. The CDR3 length is 13 residues. As DNA, the CDR3 is TGTGCCAGCAGTCCGACAGGGTTGGGCGAGCAGTACTTC. Protein: CASSPTGLGEQYF.

This clonotype was counted a few times. The chain is built from TRBV5-1 and TRBJ2-2, with 8 positions matching TRBD1. J was trimmed by 4 bases and V by 3 bases; bases with no gene match: 2. The CDR3 loop spans 14 amino acids. The germline V gene encodes CDR1 SGHRS and CDR2 YFSETQ. The CDR3 DNA sequence: TGCGCCAGCAGCTCGACAGGGGCCACCGGGGAGCTGTTTTTT. Amino acids: CASSSTGATGELFF.

This clonotype appeared many times. V is TRBV11-2 and J is TRBJ2-7; D is uncertain. V lost 3 bases and J 2 bases, leaving 11 bases between the germline ends. The CDR3 has 14 amino acids. CDR1 and CDR2 from the germline V gene are SGHAT and FQNNGV. CDR3 nucleotide sequence: TGTGCCAGCAGCTTCCCAACGTCCCCCTACGAGCAGTACTTC. Translating it yields CASSFPTSPYEQYF. The complete variable domain, with remaining parts taken from reference TRBV11-2 and TRBJ2-7, reads EAGVAQSPRYKIIEKRQSVAFWCNPISGHATLYWYQQILGQGPKLLIQFQNNGVVDDSQLPKDRFSAERLKGVDSTLKIQPAKLEDSAVYLCASSFPTSPYEQYFGPGTRLTVT.

V gene TRBV7-9 combines with J gene TRBJ2-7; D perhaps matches TRBD2 (7 bases). V shed 5 bases and J shed 0 bases, with 14 bases lying between them. Germline V gives CDR1 SEHNR, CDR2 FQNEAQ (reference sequence). The CDR3 sequence is 15 residues long. CDR3 loop: CASSPRGALSYEQYF. The CDR3 DNA is TGTGCCAGCAGCCCCCGGGGGGCCCTCTCCTACGAGCAGTACTTC.

The V gene is TRBV12-3 or TRBV12-4, the J gene TRBJ2-6, with 7 bases that match TRBD1. The CDR3 consists of 15 residues. V was clipped by 6 bases and J by 2 bases; unmatched bases: 4. The DNA for the CDR3 is TGTGCCAGCAGGACAGGGATGGCTGGGGCCAACGTCCTGACTTTC. It yields the protein CASRTGMAGANVLTF.

The table lists this clonotype with a few counts. This chain uses TRBV14 with TRBJ2-7, with 9 bases lining up with TRBD1. The V gene's germline CDR1 is SGHDN and CDR2 FVKESK. The CDR3 loop spans 19 amino acids. The CDR3: CGTYKILGGQGFKTYEQYF. The CDR3 nucleotides are TGTGGCACATACAAGATCTTGGGGGGACAGGGATTCAAGACCTACGAGCAGTACTTC.